This T cell receptor beta chain comes out of a study of cytomegalovirus exposure and HLA in healthy donors. About the study: In a later analysis, the 120 or so validation repertoires were reported to have used the same platform as the 600 to 700 first-cohort repertoires.

From germline, CDR1 is MNHEY and CDR2 SVGAGI. The V and J ends lost 3 bases and 2 bases respectively, with 13 bases between them. The CDR3 spans 15 residues. Whole-study findings and limits: Confirmation in vitro established that three CMV-associated chains were specific for CMV antigens. Altogether, around 160 TCR beta chains were recorded as cytomegalovirus-associated.

The protocol was immunoSEQ multiplex PCR, while the TCRdb copy is restricted to in-frame clones and leaves out a portion. The sample holds 190,000 or so clones, about 86% seen once. Points on this clone: Its specificity is unknown.

The donors were members of the validation cohort, which comprised 120 subjects and was separate from the first cohort of 666 subjects. Sequenced sample: PBMCs. This sequence originates from a woman between 18 and 30 years old in good health and CMV-seropositive. The chain employs TRBV6-5 and TRBJ1-2; D might be TRBD1 (6 bases). The CDR3 region is CASSYTDSLNYGYTF. The CDR3 DNA reads TGTGCCAGCAGTTATACGGACAGCCTAAACTATGGCTACACCTTC.